This T cell receptor (beta chain) comes out of a study of vaccination and CD4 T cells after COVID-19. Study overall: Ranging from 14 to 241, the interval between dose two and post-vaccine sampling had a median of about 72 days. The authors gave control cultures a CEFX pool, an HIV-1 Nef pool, or no peptide.

The treatment is: approximately nine-day PBMC culture with coronavirus spike peptide pools or control peptides (ViraFEST assay). The Oncomine TCR Beta short-read assay sequenced DNA from cultured CD4+ T cells. Via MiXCR, TCRdb re-called the PCR reads, giving one row per CDR3 protein. Here the sample spans about 7,800 distinct CDR3 sequences, about 54% being singletons. The CDR3 has 14 amino acids. Germline CDR1 DFQATT, CDR2 SNEGSKA (reference sequence). With 8 bases clipped from V and 0 bases from J, the junction kept 7 bases outside the gene matches. As regards this clonotype: What it binds is unknown.

Sequencing was done on a sample of CD4+ T cells from blood, cultured in vitro. The sequence was collected from a human donor who had recovered from COVID-19. The chain recombines TRBV20-1 with TRBJ1-1, with TRBD1 identical over 9 bases. The CDR3, as DNA: TGCAGTCCGGCGACAGGGGGAATGAACACTGAAGCTTTCTTT. Translated, it gives CSPATGGMNTEAFF.